A single sample gave rise to the 20 T cell receptor beta chains below, sequenced in a study of T cell repertoires in cytomegalovirus infection. A single record per CDR3 protein comes from TCRdb applying MiXCR to the reads. In the table there are roughly 170,000 distinct CDR3 sequences, about 22% of which are singletons. Their recognized antigens are unknown. Specimen: CD8+ T cells from cultured PBMCs, collected from culture after CMV antigen stimulation. These receptors all come from a human donor in good health (CMV status not recorded). Some clones in this sample may be carry-over from other donors' samples.

This clonotype was counted between two and nine times. The V and J genes are TRBV12-3 or TRBV12-4 and TRBJ2-1; D not certain. This CDR3 has 14 residues. Trimming removed 5 bases from V and 2 bases from J, with 10 bases in between. The CDR3, as DNA: TGTGCCAGCAGTCCTTACACTACCTACAATGAGCAGTTCTTC. It is translated as CASSPYTTYNEQFF.

This chain links TRBV4-3 with TRBJ1-3; D call uncertain. This CDR3 spans 15 amino acids. Trimming took off 4 bases at V and 3 bases at J, with 13 bases between the two ends. The germline gives CDR1 LGHNA, CDR2 YSLEER. CDR3 in amino acids: CASSRSVTLGNTIYF. For the CDR3, the DNA is TGCGCCAGCAGCCGGTCCGTCACCCTTGGAAACACCATATATTTT.

This clonotype was counted a single time. CDR3 amino acids: CASSFRQGTRYGYTF. DNA for the CDR3: TGTGCCAGCAGCTTCCGACAGGGTACTCGTTATGGCTACACCTTC. V gene TRBV11-2 combines with J gene TRBJ1-2; 7 positions match TRBD1. Trimming took 3 bases from V and 5 from J; bases not matched to a gene: 9. CDR3 length: 15 residues. Germline CDR1 is SGHAT and CDR2 is FQNNGV.

J is TRBJ2-2 and V is TRBV11-2; 9 positions match TRBD1. The germline CDR1 and CDR2 sequences are SGHAT and FQNNGV. Germline trimming cut 6 bases from V and 2 bases from J; bases unmatched to any gene: 7. This CDR3 comprises 16 residues. The DNA for the CDR3 is TGTGCCAGCAGACCCCGGGACAGGGTCAACACCGGGGAGCTGTTTTTT. It codes for CASRPRDRVNTGELFF.

The CDR3 sequence is CSARNYRGPHSGANVLTF. CDR3 DNA: TGCAGTGCTAGAAATTACAGGGGACCCCACTCTGGGGCCAACGTCCTGACTTTC. The chain recombines TRBV20-1 with TRBJ2-6, with 7 bases fitting TRBD1. This CDR3 is 18 amino acids long. Trimming at V came to 2 bases and at J to 0 bases, leaving 10 bases not matched to a gene. The germline gives CDR1 DFQATT, CDR2 SNEGSKA (reference sequence).

CDR3 sequence: CASSLVETQYF. The DNA of the CDR3 is TGTGCCAGCAGCTTAGTAGAGACCCAGTACTTC. The gene calls are TRBV11-2 and TRBJ2-5, with no clear D. Per germline, CDR1 SGHAT and CDR2 FQNNGV. This CDR3 comprises 11 residues. The ends were cut back, 1 base at V and 4 bases at J, with 1 base in the middle.

The V gene is TRBV7-2, the J gene TRBJ1-1; 12 positions agree with TRBD1. Germline CDR1 and CDR2: SGHTA and FQGNSA. The V gene end was trimmed by 6 bases and the J gene end by 3 bases; junction bases not matched to a gene: 8. The CDR3 totals 16 residues. DNA for the CDR3: TGTGCCAGCAGATCACCGGGACAGGGGGCCTACACTGAAGCTTTCTTT. This sequence encodes CASRSPGQGAYTEAFF.

Concerning this clonotype itself: A read error may produce the germline difference seen at one junction end. This chain joins TRBV14 and TRBJ2-2; 10 bases line up with TRBD2. CDR3 size: 17 residues. CDR1 and CDR2 (germline): SGHDN, FVKESK. CDR3 nucleotides: TGTGCCAGCAGCCAAGGGGGACTAGCGAAGAACACCGGTGAGCTGTTTTTT. Its translation: CASSQGGLAKNTGELFF.

J is TRBJ1-4 and V is TRBV7-2, with D possibly being TRBD1 (6 bases). Trimming pared 4 bases from V and 8 bases from J, leaving 17 bases between. This CDR3 contains 15 residues. Germline CDR1 is SGHTA and CDR2 is FQGNSA. CDR3 protein: CASSSSAGAREKLFF. The CDR3 DNA reads as TGTGCCAGCAGCTCGTCAGCGGGGGCCCGGGAAAAACTGTTTTTT. Full variable domain (outside the CDR3, taken from reference TRBV7-2 and TRBJ1-4): GAGVSQSPSNKVTEKGKDVELRCDPISGHTALYWYRQSLGQGLEFLIYFQGNSAPDKSGLPSDRFSAERTGGSVSTLTIQRTQQEDSAVYLCASSSSAGAREKLFFGSGTQLSVL.

A few counts support this clonotype. The chain recombines TRBV7-6 with TRBJ2-5; D unresolved. The CDR3 loop spans 15 amino acids. V lost 5 bases to trimming and J lost 3 bases, with 16 bases between them. The germline CDR1 and CDR2 sequences are SGHVS and FNYEAQ. The CDR3 region is CASSPWQSAEETQYF. For the CDR3, the DNA is TGTGCCAGCAGCCCCTGGCAATCAGCCGAAGAGACCCAGTACTTC. Together with reference TRBV7-6 and TRBJ2-5, the CDR3 gives the full variable domain: GAGVSQSPRYKVTKRGQDVALRCDPISGHVSLYWYRQALGQGPEFLTYFNYEAQQDKSGLPNDRFSAERPEGSISTLTIQRTEQRDSAMYRCASSPWQSAEETQYFGPGTRLLVL.

Worth noting for this clonotype: It may be a read error: a sequence one base away is much more abundant. This chain uses TRBV27 with TRBJ1-1; tentative D call: TRBD1 (6 bases). Germline CDR1 and CDR2: MNHEY and SMNVEV (reference sequence). This CDR3 is built from 13 residues. CDR3 bases: TGTGCCAGCAGTTTAGGGGGCGGCACTGCAGCTTTCTTT. It translates to CASSLGGGTAAFF.

This clonotype has only a few counts. As DNA, the CDR3 is TGTGCCAGCAGCTTACTACTGACGGGGGCCTACAATGAGCAGTTCTTC. This gives the protein CASSLLLTGAYNEQFF. The genes are TRBV7-9 and TRBJ2-1, with D perhaps TRBD2 (6 bases). Looked up from germline, CDR1 is SEHNR and CDR2 is FQNEAQ (reference sequence). CDR3 length equals 16 residues. The V and J ends lost 2 bases and 2 bases respectively, with 13 bases between them.

This chain links TRBV12-3 or TRBV12-4 with TRBJ2-2; D is ambiguous. V dropped 0 bases and J dropped 1 base, with 3 bases sitting between them. The CDR3 extends over 14 amino acids. The CDR3 is CASSLAQNTGELFF. In DNA form, the CDR3 reads TGTGCCAGCAGTTTAGCACAGAACACCGGGGAGCTGTTTTTT.

V usage is TRBV10-2 and J usage is TRBJ2-4, with 11 nucleotides matching TRBD2. The V and J ends lost 2 bases and 8 bases, in that order; junction bases with no gene match: 8. This CDR3 comprises 16 residues. Germline V lookup: CDR1 WSHSY, CDR2 SAAADI. The CDR3 here is CASSERLAGGADIQYF. CDR3 coding DNA: TGCGCCAGCAGTGAGCGGCTAGCGGGGGGAGCGGACATTCAGTACTTC.

This clonotype has only a few counts. The CDR3 reads CASSILLGGGNQPQHF. The CDR3 bases are TGTGCCAGTAGTATCCTTTTAGGGGGCGGGAATCAGCCCCAGCATTTT. The chain links TRBV19 to TRBJ1-5, with 7 bases that match TRBD1. With 3 bases clipped from V and 4 bases from J, the junction kept 9 bases outside the gene matches. The CDR3 is made up of 16 amino acids. Germline V gene sequence: CDR1 LNHDA, CDR2 SQIVND (reference sequence).

This rearrangement joins TRBV7-2 to TRBJ1-3; 8 bases are a match to TRBD1. Germline V CDR1 and CDR2: SGHTA, FQGNSA. V was pared by 5 bases and J by 1 base, with 13 bases of the junction left unmatched. The CDR3 has 18 amino acids. The CDR3 sequence is CASSQDAGGVYSGNTIYF. In nucleotides, the CDR3 is TGTGCCAGCAGCCAAGACGCAGGGGGCGTTTATTCTGGAAACACCATATATTTT.

The genes are TRBV12-3 or TRBV12-4 and TRBJ1-1; perhaps TRBD1 as D (5 bases). The CDR3 consists of 15 residues. Trimming cost V 8 bases and J 0 bases, with 16 bases left between them. The CDR3 sequence: CASGGEGLMNTEAFF. CDR3 sequence (DNA): TGTGCCAGCGGGGGAGAGGGGTTAATGAACACTGAAGCTTTCTTT.

This clonotype has a handful of counts. V is TRBV7-9 and J is TRBJ1-1; 8 nucleotides match TRBD1. After removal of 3 bases from V and 1 base from J, the junction contained 13 bases not matched to a gene. The germline gives CDR1 SEHNR, CDR2 FQNEAQ (reference sequence). The CDR3 extends over 18 amino acids. The CDR3 sequence is CASSFGQGGKGRNTEAFF. The CDR3 nucleotides read TGTGCCAGCAGCTTCGGACAGGGAGGGAAGGGTAGGAACACTGAAGCTTTCTTT.

This clonotype was seen a handful of times. V and J are TRBV29-1 and TRBJ2-3, with D possibly being TRBD1 (6 bases). Trimming stripped 4 bases from V and 0 bases from J, with 20 bases between. This CDR3 has 17 amino acids. The germline CDR1 and CDR2 sequences are SQVTM and ANQGSEA. This CDR3 reads CSVGGQGPTLSTDTQYF. CDR3 nucleotide sequence: TGCAGCGTTGGGGGACAAGGGCCTACCCTTAGCACAGATACGCAGTATTTT.

By proportion, this clonotype is large (0.1 to 1%). V gene TRBV7-2 combines with J gene TRBJ1-1; D remains unclear. V lost 1 base, J lost 0 bases, and 9 bases lay in between. Germline loops: CDR1 SGHTA, CDR2 FQGNSA. This CDR3 region has 15 residues. CDR3 sequence (DNA): TGTGCCAGCAGCTTAGTTCCGGGATTGAACACTGAAGCTTTCTTT. This codes for CASSLVPGLNTEAFF. The complete variable domain, with remaining parts taken from reference TRBV7-2 and TRBJ1-1, reads GAGVSQSPSNKVTEKGKDVELRCDPISGHTALYWYRQSLGQGLEFLIYFQGNSAPDKSGLPSDRFSAERTGGSVSTLTIQRTQQEDSAVYLCASSLVPGLNTEAFFGQGTRLTVV.